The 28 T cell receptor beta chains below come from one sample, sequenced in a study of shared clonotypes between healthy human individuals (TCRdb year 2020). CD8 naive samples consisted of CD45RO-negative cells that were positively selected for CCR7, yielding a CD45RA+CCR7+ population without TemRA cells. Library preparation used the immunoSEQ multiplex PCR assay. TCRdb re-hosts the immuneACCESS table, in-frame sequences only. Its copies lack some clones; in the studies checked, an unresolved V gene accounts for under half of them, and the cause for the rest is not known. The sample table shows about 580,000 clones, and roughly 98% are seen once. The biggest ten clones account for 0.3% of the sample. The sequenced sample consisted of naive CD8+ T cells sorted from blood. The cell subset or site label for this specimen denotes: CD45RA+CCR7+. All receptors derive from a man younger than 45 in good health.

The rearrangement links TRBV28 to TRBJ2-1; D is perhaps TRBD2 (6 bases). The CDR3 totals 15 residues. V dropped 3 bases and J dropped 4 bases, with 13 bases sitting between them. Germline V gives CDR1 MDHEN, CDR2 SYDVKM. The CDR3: CASSFGAGIYNEQFF. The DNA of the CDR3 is TGTGCCAGCAGTTTCGGAGCGGGTATTTACAATGAGCAGTTCTTC.

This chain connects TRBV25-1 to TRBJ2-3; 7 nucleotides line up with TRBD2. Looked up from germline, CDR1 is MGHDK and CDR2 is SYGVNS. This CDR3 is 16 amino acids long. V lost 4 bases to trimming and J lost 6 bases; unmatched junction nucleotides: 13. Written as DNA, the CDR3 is TGTGCCAGCAGTGCCCCCTCTCGTCGGGAGGAGGATACGCAGTATTTT. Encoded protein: CASSAPSRREEDTQYF.

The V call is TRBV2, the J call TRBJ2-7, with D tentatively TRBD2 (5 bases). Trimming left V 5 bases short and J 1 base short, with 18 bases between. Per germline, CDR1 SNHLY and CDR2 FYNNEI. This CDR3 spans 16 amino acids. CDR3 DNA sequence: TGTGCCAGCAGTCAACATTGGACTGCCCAGTCCTACGAGCAGTACTTC. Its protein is CASSQHWTAQSYEQYF.

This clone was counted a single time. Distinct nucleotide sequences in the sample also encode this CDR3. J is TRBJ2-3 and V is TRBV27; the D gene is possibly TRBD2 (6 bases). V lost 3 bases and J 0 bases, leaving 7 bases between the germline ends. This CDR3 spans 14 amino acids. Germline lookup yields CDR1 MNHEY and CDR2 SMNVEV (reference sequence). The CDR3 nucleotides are TGTGCCAGCAGTTTGGGGAGGAGCACAGATACGCAGTATTTT. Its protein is CASSLGRSTDTQYF.

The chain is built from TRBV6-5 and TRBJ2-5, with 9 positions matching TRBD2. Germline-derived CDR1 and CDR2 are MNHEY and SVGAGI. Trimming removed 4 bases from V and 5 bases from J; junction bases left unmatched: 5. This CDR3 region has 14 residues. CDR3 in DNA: TGTGCCAGCAGTTTCCGGACTAGCGTCGAGACCCAGTACTTC. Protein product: CASSFRTSVETQYF.

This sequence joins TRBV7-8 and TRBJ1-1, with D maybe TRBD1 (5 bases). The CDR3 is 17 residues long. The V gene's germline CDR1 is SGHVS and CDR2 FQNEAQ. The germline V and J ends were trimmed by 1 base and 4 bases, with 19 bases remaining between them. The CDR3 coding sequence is TGTGCCAGCAGCTTAGGCACCGTCCAAGTTGGGGGCACTGAAGCTTTCTTT. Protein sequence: CASSLGTVQVGGTEAFF. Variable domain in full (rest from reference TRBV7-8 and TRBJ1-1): GAGVSQSPRYKVAKRGQDVALRCDPISGHVSLFWYQQALGQGPEFLTYFQNEAQLDKSGLPSDRFFAERPEGSVSTLKIQRTQQEDSAVYLCASSLGTVQVGGTEAFFGQGTRLTVV.

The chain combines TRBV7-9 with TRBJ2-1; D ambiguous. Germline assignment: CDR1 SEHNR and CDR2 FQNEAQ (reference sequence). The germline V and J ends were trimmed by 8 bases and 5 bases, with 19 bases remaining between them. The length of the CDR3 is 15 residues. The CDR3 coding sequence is TGTGCCAGCCGCGGATCGGGTCCCTTAAACAATGAGCAGTTCTTC. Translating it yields CASRGSGPLNNEQFF.

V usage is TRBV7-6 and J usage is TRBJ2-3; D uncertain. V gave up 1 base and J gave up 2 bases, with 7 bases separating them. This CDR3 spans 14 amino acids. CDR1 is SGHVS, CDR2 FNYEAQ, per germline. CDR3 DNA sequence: TGTGCCAGCAGCTTAGTAGAGTACACAGATACGCAGTATTTT. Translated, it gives CASSLVEYTDTQYF.

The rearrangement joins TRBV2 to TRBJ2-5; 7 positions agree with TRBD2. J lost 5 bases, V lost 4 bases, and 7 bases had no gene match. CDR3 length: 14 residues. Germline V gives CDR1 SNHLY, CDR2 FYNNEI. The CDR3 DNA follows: TGTGCCAGCAGTGGGACACCCGGGGGGGAGACCCAGTACTTC. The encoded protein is CASSGTPGGETQYF.

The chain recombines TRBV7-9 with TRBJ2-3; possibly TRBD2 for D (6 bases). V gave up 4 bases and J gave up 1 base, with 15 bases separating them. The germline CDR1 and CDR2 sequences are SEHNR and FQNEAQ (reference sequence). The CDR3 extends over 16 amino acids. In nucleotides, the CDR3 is TGTGCCAGCAGCTCGCCACACGGGAGACGCACAGATACGCAGTATTTT. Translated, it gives CASSSPHGRRTDTQYF.

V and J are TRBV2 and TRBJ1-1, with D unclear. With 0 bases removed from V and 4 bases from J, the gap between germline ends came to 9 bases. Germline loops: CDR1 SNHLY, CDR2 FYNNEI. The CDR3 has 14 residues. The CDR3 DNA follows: TGTGCCAGCAGTGAAGCGAAAACAGCCACTGAAGCTTTCTTT. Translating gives CASSEAKTATEAFF.

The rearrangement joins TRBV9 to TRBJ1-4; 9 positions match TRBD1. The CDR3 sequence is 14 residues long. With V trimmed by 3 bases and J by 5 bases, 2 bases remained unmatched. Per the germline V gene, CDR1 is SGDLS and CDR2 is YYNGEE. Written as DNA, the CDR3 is TGTGCCAGCAGCGCCGACAGGGGGAATGAAAAACTGTTTTTT. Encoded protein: CASSADRGNEKLFF.

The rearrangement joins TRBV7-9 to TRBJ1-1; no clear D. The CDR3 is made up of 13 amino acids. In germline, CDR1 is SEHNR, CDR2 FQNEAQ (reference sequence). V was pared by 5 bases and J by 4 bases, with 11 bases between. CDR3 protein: CASSMPLGTEAFF. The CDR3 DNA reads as TGTGCCAGCAGCATGCCCCTTGGCACTGAAGCTTTCTTT.

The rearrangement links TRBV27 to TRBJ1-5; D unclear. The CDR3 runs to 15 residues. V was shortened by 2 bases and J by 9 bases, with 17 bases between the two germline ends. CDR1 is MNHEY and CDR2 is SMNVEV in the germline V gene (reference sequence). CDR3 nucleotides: TGTGCCAGCAGTTTACAGGATCCGGGCCTAGGGCCCCAGCATTTT. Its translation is CASSLQDPGLGPQHF.

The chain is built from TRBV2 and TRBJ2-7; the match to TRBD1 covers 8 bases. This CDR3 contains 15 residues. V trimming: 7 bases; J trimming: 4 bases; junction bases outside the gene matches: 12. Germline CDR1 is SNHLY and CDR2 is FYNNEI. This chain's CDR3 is CASKGAETGVYEQYF. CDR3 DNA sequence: TGTGCCAGCAAAGGGGCCGAGACAGGGGTGTACGAGCAGTACTTC.

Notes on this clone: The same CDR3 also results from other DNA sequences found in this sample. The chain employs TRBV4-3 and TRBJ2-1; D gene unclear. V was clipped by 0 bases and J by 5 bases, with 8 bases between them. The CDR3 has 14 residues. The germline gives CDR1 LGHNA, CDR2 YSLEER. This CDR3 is CASSQDLGNNEQFF. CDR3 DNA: TGCGCCAGCAGCCAAGATCTGGGAAACAATGAGCAGTTCTTC.

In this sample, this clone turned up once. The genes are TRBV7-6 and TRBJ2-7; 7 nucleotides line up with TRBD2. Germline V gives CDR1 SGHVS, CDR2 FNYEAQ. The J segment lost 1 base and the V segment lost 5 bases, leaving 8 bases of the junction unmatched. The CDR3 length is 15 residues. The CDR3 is CASSQGTGGSYEQYF. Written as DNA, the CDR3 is TGTGCCAGCAGCCAAGGTACGGGGGGATCCTACGAGCAGTACTTC.

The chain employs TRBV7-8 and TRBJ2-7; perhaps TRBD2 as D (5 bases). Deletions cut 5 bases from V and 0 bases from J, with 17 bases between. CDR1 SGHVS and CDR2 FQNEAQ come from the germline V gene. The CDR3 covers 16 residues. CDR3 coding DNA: TGTGCCAGCAGCACACGAAATTCCCGGGACTCCTACGAGCAGTACTTC. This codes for CASSTRNSRDSYEQYF.

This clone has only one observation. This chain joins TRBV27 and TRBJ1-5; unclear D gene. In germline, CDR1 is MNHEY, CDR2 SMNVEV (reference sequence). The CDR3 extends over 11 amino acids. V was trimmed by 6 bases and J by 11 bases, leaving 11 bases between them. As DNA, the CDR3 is TGTGCCAGCAGCTACCGGGGATCCCAGCATTTT. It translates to CASSYRGSQHF.

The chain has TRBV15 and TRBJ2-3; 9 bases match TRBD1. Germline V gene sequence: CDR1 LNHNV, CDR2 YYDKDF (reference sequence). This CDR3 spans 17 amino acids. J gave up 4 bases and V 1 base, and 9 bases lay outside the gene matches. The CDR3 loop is CATSRGPTGGIADTQYF. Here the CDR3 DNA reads TGTGCCACCAGCAGAGGCCCGACAGGGGGGATCGCAGATACGCAGTATTTT.

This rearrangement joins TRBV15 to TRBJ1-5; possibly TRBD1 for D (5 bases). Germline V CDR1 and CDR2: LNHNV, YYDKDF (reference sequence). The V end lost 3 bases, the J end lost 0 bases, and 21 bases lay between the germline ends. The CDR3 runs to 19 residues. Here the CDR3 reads CATSRKRGATFSSNQPQHF. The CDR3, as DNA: TGTGCCACCAGCAGGAAGAGGGGAGCCACATTCAGTAGCAATCAGCCCCAGCATTTT. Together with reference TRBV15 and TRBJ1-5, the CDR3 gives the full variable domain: DAMVIQNPRYQVTQFGKPVTLSCSQTLNHNVMYWYQQKSSQAPKLLFHYYDKDFNNEADTPDNFQSRRPNTSFCFLDIRSPGLGDTAMYLCATSRKRGATFSSNQPQHFGDGTRLSIL.

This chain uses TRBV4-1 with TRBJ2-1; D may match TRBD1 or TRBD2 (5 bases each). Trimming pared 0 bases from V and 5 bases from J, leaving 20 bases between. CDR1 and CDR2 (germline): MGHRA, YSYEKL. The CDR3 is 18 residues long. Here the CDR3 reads CASSQDAPEGTGHNEQFF. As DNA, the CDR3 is TGCGCCAGCAGCCAAGATGCTCCCGAGGGGACGGGTCACAATGAGCAGTTCTTC.

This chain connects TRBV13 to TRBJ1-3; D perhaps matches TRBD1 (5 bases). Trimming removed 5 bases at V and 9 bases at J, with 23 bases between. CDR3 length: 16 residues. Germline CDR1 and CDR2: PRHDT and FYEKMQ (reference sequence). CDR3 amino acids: CASSPRTSFNPGTIYF. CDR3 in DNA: TGTGCCAGCAGCCCAAGGACATCGTTCAATCCTGGCACCATATATTTT. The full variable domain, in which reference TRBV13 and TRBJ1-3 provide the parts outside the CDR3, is AAGVIQSPRHLIKEKRETATLKCYPIPRHDTVYWYQQGPGQDPQFLISFYEKMQSDKGSIPDRFSAQQFSDYHSELNMSSLELGDSALYFCASSPRTSFNPGTIYFGEGSWLTVV.

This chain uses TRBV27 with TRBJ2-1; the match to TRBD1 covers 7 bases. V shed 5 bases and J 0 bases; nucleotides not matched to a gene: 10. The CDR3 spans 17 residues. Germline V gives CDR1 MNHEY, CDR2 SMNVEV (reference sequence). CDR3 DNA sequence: TGTGCCAGCAGTACCCGGGACAGAGGCTTCTCCTACAATGAGCAGTTCTTC. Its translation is CASSTRDRGFSYNEQFF.

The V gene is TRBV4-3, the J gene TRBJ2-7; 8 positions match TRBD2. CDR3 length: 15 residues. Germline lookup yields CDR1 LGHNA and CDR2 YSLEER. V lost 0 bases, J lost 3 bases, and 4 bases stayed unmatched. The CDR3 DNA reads TGCGCCAGCAGCCAAGATCAAAGCGGGAGCTACGAGCAGTACTTC. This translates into CASSQDQSGSYEQYF.

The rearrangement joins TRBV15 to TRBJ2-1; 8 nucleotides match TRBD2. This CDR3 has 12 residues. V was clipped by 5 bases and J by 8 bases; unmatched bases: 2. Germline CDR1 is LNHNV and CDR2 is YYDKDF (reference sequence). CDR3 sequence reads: CATSWRGDEQFF. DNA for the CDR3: TGTGCCACCAGCTGGCGGGGGGATGAGCAGTTCTTC.

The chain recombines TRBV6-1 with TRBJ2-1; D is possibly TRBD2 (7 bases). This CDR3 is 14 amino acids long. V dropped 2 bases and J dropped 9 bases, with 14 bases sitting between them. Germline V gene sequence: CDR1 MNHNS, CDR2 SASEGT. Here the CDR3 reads CASSELGGGSEQFF. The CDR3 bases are TGTGCCAGCAGTGAATTAGGGGGAGGGTCTGAGCAGTTCTTC.

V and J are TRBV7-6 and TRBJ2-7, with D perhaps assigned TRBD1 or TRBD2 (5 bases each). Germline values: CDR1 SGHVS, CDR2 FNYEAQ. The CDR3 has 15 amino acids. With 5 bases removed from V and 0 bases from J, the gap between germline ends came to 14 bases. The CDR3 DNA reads TGTGCCAGCAGCCCACGGACTGACAGCTCCTACGAGCAGTACTTC. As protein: CASSPRTDSSYEQYF.